The 27 T cell receptor beta chains in this list originate from one sample, sequenced in a study of shared clonotypes between healthy human individuals. Libraries were prepared by immunoSEQ multiplex PCR; TCRdb keeps only in-frame clonotypes and omits some of them. The sample carries hundreds of thousands of clones, roughly 73% recorded once. The sample taken for sequencing was memory CD4+ T cells sorted from blood. Subset of the sample: CD45RA-negative fraction. Receptor source: a woman in her 30s in good health.

This clone was seen only a few times. The V call is TRBV28, the J call TRBJ2-3, with D possibly being TRBD1 (7 bases). Germline loops: CDR1 MDHEN, CDR2 SYDVKM. The CDR3 has 14 residues. Trimming cost V 6 bases and J 6 bases, with 16 bases left between them. CDR3 sequence: CASSLQGGLDTQYF. The CDR3 coding sequence is TGTGCCAGCAGCCTGCAGGGGGGCCTGGATACGCAGTATTTT.

The chain is built from TRBV19 and TRBJ1-5, with D perhaps TRBD1 (6 bases). Germline V lookup: CDR1 LNHDA, CDR2 SQIVND (reference sequence). With 8 bases removed from V and 1 base from J, the gap between germline ends came to 15 bases. The CDR3 is made up of 15 amino acids. The CDR3 DNA sequence: TGTGCCAGTGGGGGCCGGACAGCCAGCAATCAGCCCCAGCATTTT. This encodes CASGGRTASNQPQHF.

The chain employs TRBV27 and TRBJ2-1; possibly TRBD2 for D (5 bases). V lost 0 bases, J lost 8 bases, and 11 bases lay in between. CDR1 is MNHEY, CDR2 SMNVEV, per germline (reference sequence). The CDR3 totals 14 residues. The CDR3 sequence: CASSLSRVGDEQFF. The CDR3 region has the DNA TGTGCCAGCAGTTTATCGCGGGTGGGCGATGAGCAGTTCTTC.

The chain joins TRBV7-2 to TRBJ2-7; maybe TRBD2 (6 bases). The CDR3 loop spans 14 amino acids. V was clipped by 1 base and J by 2 bases, with 9 bases between them. In germline, CDR1 is SGHTA, CDR2 FQGNSA. The CDR3: CASSLELAAYEQYF. The DNA of the CDR3 is TGTGCCAGCAGCTTAGAACTAGCTGCCTACGAGCAGTACTTC.

This clone showed up just once. V is TRBV6-5 and J is TRBJ2-7; D remains ambiguous. The ends were cut back, 10 bases at V and 12 bases at J, with 19 bases in the middle. The length of the CDR3 is 11 residues. CDR1 and CDR2 (germline): MNHEY, SVGAGI. The CDR3: CATADGSTRYF. The CDR3 DNA follows: TGTGCCACAGCAGACGGTTCAACGAGGTACTTC.

Comments on this clone: In the same sample, other DNA sequences code for this CDR3. V gene TRBV6-5 combines with J gene TRBJ1-1, with D hard to call. The length of the CDR3 is 15 residues. Per the germline V gene, CDR1 is MNHEY and CDR2 is SVGAGI. Trimming removed 0 bases from V and 2 bases from J, with 10 bases in between. CDR3 sequence (DNA): TGTGCCAGCAGTTACTCGAGAGCCAGTAACACTGAAGCTTTCTTT. It encodes CASSYSRASNTEAFF.

This chain joins TRBV20-1 and TRBJ1-2; D call uncertain. The CDR3 consists of 10 residues. Germline loops: CDR1 DFQATT, CDR2 SNEGSKA (reference sequence). Trimming took 8 bases from V and 6 from J, leaving 10 bases between them. CDR3 region: CSTSADGYTF. CDR3 in DNA: TGCAGTACTTCCGCGGATGGCTACACCTTC.

The genes are TRBV2 and TRBJ2-2; D is possibly TRBD1 (6 bases). Germline values: CDR1 SNHLY, CDR2 FYNNEI. The CDR3 length is 16 residues. Trimming shortened V by 3 bases and J by 2 bases, and 13 bases separated the two germline ends. The CDR3 DNA sequence: TGTGCCAGCAGTGAGCAAGGGGGATATAACACCGGGGAGCTGTTTTTT. As protein: CASSEQGGYNTGELFF.

The rearrangement uses TRBV5-4 and TRBJ2-3; 8 bases match TRBD1. Germline values: CDR1 SGHNT, CDR2 YYREEE (reference sequence). The junction had 8 bases not matched to a gene; V was cut back by 5 bases and J by 3 bases. CDR3 length: 15 residues. CDR3 loop: CASRRGQGQTDTQYF. For the CDR3, the DNA is TGTGCCAGCAGGCGCGGACAGGGACAAACAGATACGCAGTATTTT.

Worth noting for this clone: The sample has other DNA sequences that encode this CDR3 too. The rearrangement links TRBV27 to TRBJ2-1; D is possibly TRBD1 or TRBD2 (5 bases each). The CDR3 has 12 residues. Germline-derived CDR1 and CDR2 are MNHEY and SMNVEV (reference sequence). The germline V and J ends were trimmed by 3 bases and 7 bases, with 7 bases remaining between them. DNA of the CDR3: TGTGCCAGCAGTTTTGAGGGGAATGAGCAGTTCTTC. Amino acid sequence: CASSFEGNEQFF.

The rearrangement joins TRBV6-5 to TRBJ1-2; D perhaps matches TRBD1 (6 bases). The V and J ends lost 6 bases and 5 bases respectively, with 10 bases between them. The CDR3 totals 12 residues. Germline V gene sequence: CDR1 MNHEY, CDR2 SVGAGI. The CDR3 DNA reads as TGTGCCAGCAGCTGGACAGCGTATGGCTACACCTTC. This translates into CASSWTAYGYTF.

A single count supports this clone. The chain is built from TRBV28 and TRBJ2-5, with 8 bases aligning to TRBD1. This CDR3 comprises 14 residues. In germline, CDR1 is MDHEN, CDR2 SYDVKM. V was clipped by 0 bases and J by 3 bases; unmatched bases: 0. CDR3 sequence: CASSLWGQEETQYF. As DNA, the CDR3 is TGTGCCAGCAGTTTATGGGGACAGGAAGAGACCCAGTACTTC.

This sequence joins TRBV15 and TRBJ1-2; D is perhaps TRBD1 (5 bases). With 0 bases removed from V and 4 bases from J, the gap between germline ends came to 12 bases. Germline-derived CDR1 and CDR2 are LNHNV and YYDKDF (reference sequence). The CDR3 covers 15 residues. For the CDR3, the DNA is TGTGCCACCAGCAGAGATAAGGGGATCGGCTATGGCTACACCTTC. It yields the protein CATSRDKGIGYGYTF.

V is TRBV19 and J is TRBJ2-7; D remains unclear. V lost 3 bases and J lost 2, with 14 bases in between. Germline CDR1 is LNHDA and CDR2 is SQIVND (reference sequence). The CDR3 runs 15 residues. CDR3 coding DNA: TGTGCCAGTAGTATCGTACACAACGTACCCTACGAGCAGTACTTC. Amino acid sequence: CASSIVHNVPYEQYF. Drawing the rest from reference TRBV19 and TRBJ2-7, the complete variable domain is DGGITQSPKYLFRKEGQNVTLSCEQNLNHDAMYWYRQDPGQGLRLIYYSQIVNDFQKGDIAEGYSVSREKKESFPLTVTSAQKNPTAFYLCASSIVHNVPYEQYFGPGTRLTVT.

V and J are TRBV6-5 and TRBJ1-1; D gene ambiguous. The CDR3 totals 13 residues. The V end was cut by 2 bases, the J end by 3 bases, with 7 bases between. Per germline, CDR1 MNHEY and CDR2 SVGAGI. The CDR3 region is CASSYVGDTEAFF. The CDR3 DNA reads as TGTGCCAGCAGTTACGTTGGGGACACTGAAGCTTTCTTT.

The sample holds one count of this clone. The rearrangement uses TRBV27 and TRBJ2-2; 14 bases are a match to TRBD2. The CDR3 runs to 16 residues. Germline-derived CDR1 and CDR2 are MNHEY and SMNVEV (reference sequence). V lost 5 bases and J lost 5; bases outside the gene matches: 4. CDR3: CASSGGLAGVTGELFF. The CDR3, as DNA: TGTGCCAGCAGTGGGGGACTAGCGGGAGTAACCGGGGAGCTGTTTTTT.

The gene calls are TRBV5-1 and TRBJ1-1; D gene uncertain. CDR1 is SGHRS, CDR2 YFSETQ, per germline. The germline V and J ends were trimmed by 4 bases and 0 bases, with 10 bases remaining between them. The CDR3 consists of 14 residues. As DNA, the CDR3 is TGCGCCAGCAGCACGGACGGGCTGAACACTGAAGCTTTCTTT. It specifies CASSTDGLNTEAFF.

The V and J genes are TRBV5-1 and TRBJ1-1; D unclear. The length of the CDR3 is 15 residues. Between the trimmed V and J ends, which lost 0 bases and 1 base, there was a span of 10 bases. Germline values: CDR1 SGHRS, CDR2 YFSETQ. This CDR3 is CASSLAATTNTEAFF. CDR3 bases: TGCGCCAGCAGCTTGGCCGCGACAACGAACACTGAAGCTTTCTTT.

The CDR3 spells CASSHQQVYNEQFF. The DNA for the CDR3 is TGTGCCAGCAGCCATCAACAGGTATACAATGAGCAGTTCTTC. The chain combines TRBV14 with TRBJ2-1; a possible D gene is TRBD1 (5 bases). The CDR3 is 14 amino acids. CDR1 is SGHDN, CDR2 FVKESK, per germline. The ends were cut back, 3 bases at V and 4 bases at J, with 10 bases in the middle.

This clone was seen a few times. Other DNA sequences of this sample code for an identical CDR3. V usage is TRBV2 and J usage is TRBJ2-5; 8 nucleotides agree with TRBD1. CDR3 length: 15 amino acids. The germline gives CDR1 SNHLY, CDR2 FYNNEI. J gave up 1 base and V 6 bases, and 7 bases lay outside the gene matches. CDR3 DNA: TGTGCCAGCAGCTCCGAAGGACAGGGCCAAGAGACCCAGTACTTC. It is translated as CASSSEGQGQETQYF.

The chain carries TRBV6-6 and TRBJ2-7; 9 positions agree with TRBD1. Germline V gene data show CDR1 as MNHNY and CDR2 as SVGAGI (reference sequence). Trimming at V came to 3 bases and at J to 5 bases, leaving 11 bases not matched to a gene. The CDR3 sequence is 16 residues long. As DNA, the CDR3 is TGTGCCAGCAGTTATTTTGAAGGACAGGGGTCGGACGAGCAGTACTTC. Translated, it gives CASSYFEGQGSDEQYF.

The genes are TRBV28 and TRBJ2-6, with D perhaps TRBD1 (6 bases). Trimming took off 4 bases at V and 3 bases at J, with 16 bases between the two ends. Looked up from germline, CDR1 is MDHEN and CDR2 is SYDVKM. This CDR3 is built from 17 residues. CDR3 sequence (DNA): TGTGCCAGCAGTTCATTAAGAAACAGGGTTGGGGCCAACGTCCTGACTTTC. Protein product: CASSSLRNRVGANVLTF.

This chain uses TRBV5-4 with TRBJ2-1; 8 bases fit TRBD2. The CDR3 is made up of 15 amino acids. CDR1 and CDR2 from the germline V gene are SGHNT and YYREEE (reference sequence). V gave up 4 bases and J gave up 7 bases; unmatched junction bases: 10. In DNA, the CDR3 is TGTGCCAGCAGCGTGGGACTAGTTGGGGGTAATGAGCAGTTCTTC. Amino acid sequence: CASSVGLVGGNEQFF.

This clone showed up just a few times. The chain uses TRBV5-1 and TRBJ2-1; D not resolved. This CDR3 region has 13 residues. Trimming left V 4 bases short and J 8 bases short, with 13 bases between. Germline V lookup: CDR1 SGHRS, CDR2 YFSETQ. CDR3 in amino acids: CASSVATVHEQFF. The CDR3 DNA sequence: TGCGCCAGCAGCGTAGCAACAGTGCATGAGCAGTTCTTC.

This clone was observed a handful of times. The V call is TRBV14, the J call TRBJ2-1; D might be TRBD2 (6 bases). Germline lookup yields CDR1 SGHDN and CDR2 FVKESK. The ends were cut back, 1 base at V and 8 bases at J, with 24 bases in the middle. The CDR3 is made up of 18 amino acids. For the CDR3, the DNA is TGTGCCAGCAGCCAAGTGGGGACCTGGGGACTGCGGTACCATGAGCAGTTCTTC. It specifies CASSQVGTWGLRYHEQFF.

In the case of this clone: This CDR3 is also generated by other DNA sequences in the sample. The chain carries TRBV9 and TRBJ1-2, with D maybe TRBD1 (5 bases). The CDR3 sequence is 13 residues long. The V end lost 1 base, the J end lost 2 bases, and 6 bases lay between the germline ends. In germline, CDR1 is SGDLS, CDR2 YYNGEE. CDR3 sequence (DNA): TGTGCCAGCAGCGTAAACAGGAACTATGGCTACACCTTC. It codes for CASSVNRNYGYTF.

This clone was detected only once. The chain links TRBV5-1 to TRBJ2-5; D ambiguous. The length of the CDR3 is 13 residues. The V and J ends lost 7 bases and 5 bases respectively, with 15 bases between them. CDR1 SGHRS and CDR2 YFSETQ come from the germline V gene. The CDR3 region is CASAMGKGETQYF. CDR3 bases: TGCGCCAGCGCCATGGGAAAAGGGGAGACCCAGTACTTC.